A selection of T cell receptor beta chains follows, all from one sample in a study of T cells in Graves' hyperthyroidism and ophthalmopathy. Each CDR3 protein is one row after TCRdb ran MiXCR on the multiplex PCR reads. The repertoire has around 720,000 distinct CDR3 sequences, around a third of them found once; the top ten carry roughly 31%. Sequencing used blood. These receptor sequences come from a woman between 40 and 55 years old with Graves' hyperthyroidism. CDR3s include the opening cysteine and the closing phenylalanine or tryptophan. The D gene is left open where the match is weak. Clone size, where shown, is once, few, many, or a class for clones that have expanded.

size	D	V	J	DNA	CDR3
many	TRBD1	TRBV19	TRBJ1-2	TGTGCCAGTAAGAGTCAGGGGGCTCATGGCTACACCTTC	CASKSQGAHGYTF
-	-	TRBV5-4	TRBJ1-4	TGTGCCAGCAGTGCGAACCGAGGGGTGGATGAAAAACTGTTTTTT	CASSANRGVDEKLFF
few	TRBD1	TRBV5-1	TRBJ2-5	TGCGCCAGCAGCTTACGTCGACAGGGCGGAGAGACCCAGTACTTC	CASSLRRQGGETQYF
many	-	TRBV24-1	TRBJ2-5	TGTGCCACCAGTGATCGGGGAGGATGGGAGACCCAGTACTTC	CATSDRGGWETQYF
-	TRBD1	TRBV4-3	TRBJ1-2	TGCGCCAGCAGCCAAAACTATGGACAGGGGGCGCAGGGCTACACCTTC	CASSQNYGQGAQGYTF
many	-	TRBV4-3	TRBJ1-1	TGCGCCAGCAGCCAAGAGGCAGCAAACACTGAAGCTTTCTTT	CASSQEAANTEAFF
few	TRBD1	TRBV27	TRBJ1-2	TGTGCCAGCAGTCCAACCCCACCTCCGGGACAGGGAAGCGGCTACACCTTC	CASSPTPPPGQGSGYTF
few	TRBD2	TRBV5-1	TRBJ2-2	TGCGCCAGCAGCCCGCTAGCGGGGGACCCCACCGGGGAGCTGTTTTTT	CASSPLAGDPTGELFF
-	-	TRBV3-1	TRBJ1-5	TGTGCCAGCAGCCCCAGGGCAGCAGATCAGCCCCAGCATTTT	CASSPRAADQPQHF
many	-	TRBV20-1	TRBJ1-3	TGCAGTGCTAGTCCGCTCTCTGGAAACACCATATATTTT	CSASPLSGNTIYF
few	-	TRBV7-2	TRBJ2-5	TGTGCCAGCAATCCCTGGGGGGGCCTGGAAGAGACCCAGTACTTC	CASNPWGGLEETQYF
-	-	TRBV29-1	TRBJ1-1	TGCAGCGTTAGCCTCGGACAGCTGAACACTGAAGCTTTCTTT	CSVSLGQLNTEAFF
many	-	TRBV7-9	TRBJ2-7	TGTGCCAGCAGCTCCCTCCCGGGCGAGCAGTACTTC	CASSSLPGEQYF
many	TRBD1	TRBV10-3	TRBJ1-6	TGTGCCAGTAAAACAGGGGTAGATTCACCCCTCCACTTT	CASKTGVDSPLHF
few	-	TRBV12-5	TRBJ1-5	TGTGCTAGTGGTTTGGTATCGGAAGGGAACAATCAGCCCCAGCATTTT	CASGLVSEGNNQPQHF
-	-	TRBV20-1	TRBJ2-5	TGCAGTGCTAGTGGGCCGGGGGGCCACCAAGAGACCCAGTACTTC	CSASGPGGHQETQYF
few	-	TRBV2	TRBJ1-2	TGTGCCAGCAGTGAAGAGGCAGATGGCTACACCTTC	CASSEEADGYTF
-	-	TRBV6-5	TRBJ1-1	TGTGCCAGCAAAAAGGAGAGACTCTTCCCTGAAGCTTTCTTT	CASKKERLFPEAFF
-	TRBD2	TRBV12-3/TRBV12-4	TRBJ2-2	TGTGCCAGCAGTTCAGCGGGAGGGGGAACCGGGGAGCTGTTTTTT	CASSSAGGGTGELFF
many	TRBD1	TRBV7-6	TRBJ2-2	TGTGCCAGCAGCCTCCGGGACAGGGGCACCGGGGAGCTGTTTTTT	CASSLRDRGTGELFF
few	-	TRBV6-5	TRBJ1-5	TGTGCCAGCAGTTACTCATTCTCGGGAATGAATCAGCCCCAGCATTTT	CASSYSFSGMNQPQHF
-	-	TRBV25-1	TRBJ2-7	TGTGCCAGCAGTGCTAGCCCGAGTCTGGGCAGGGACCACGAGCAGTACTTC	CASSASPSLGRDHEQYF
many	-	TRBV6-5	TRBJ2-7	TGTGCCAGCAGTCGCTATGGCGAGCAGTACTTC	CASSRYGEQYF
-	-	TRBV20-1	TRBJ1-2	TGCAGTGCTAGAGATACGACAGCGATTTACTATGGCTACACCTTC	CSARDTTAIYYGYTF
-	-	TRBV20-1	TRBJ1-4	TGCAGTGCTCGTAACAGGGAGAAAGGTGAAAAACCGTTTTTT	CSARNREKGEKPFF
few	TRBD1	TRBV2	TRBJ1-1	TGTGCCAGCACCCGACAGGGGGCGAACACTGAAGCTTTCTTT	CASTRQGANTEAFF
few	-	TRBV11-2	TRBJ1-1	TGTGCCAGCAGCCCACGCTTCACGGGGCCGGGTGAAGCTTTCTTT	CASSPRFTGPGEAFF
-	-	TRBV10-3	TRBJ2-5	TGTGCCATCAGTGAGGCCCGGACGTACCAAGAGACCCAGTACTTC	CAISEARTYQETQYF
few	-	TRBV20-1	TRBJ1-2	TGCAGTGCTAGTCCATCGGGCCCCCGCTATGGCTACACCTTC	CSASPSGPRYGYTF
few	TRBD1	TRBV24-1	TRBJ2-2	TGTGCCACCAGTGCGGCTCTCGGGACAGGCACCGGGGAGCTGTTTTTT	CATSAALGTGTGELFF
many	-	TRBV9	TRBJ1-3	TGTGCCAGCAGCGCGGATTACTCTGGAAACACCATATATTTT	CASSADYSGNTIYF
-	TRBD2	TRBV10-2	TRBJ2-5	TGCGCCAGCAGGCGGCCGGGGGGGGGAGAGACCCAGTACTTC	CASRRPGGGETQYF
-	-	TRBV20-1	TRBJ2-3	TGCAGTGCTAGAAGGTTCACAGATACGCAGTATTTT	CSARRFTDTQYF
many	-	TRBV29-1	TRBJ1-2	TGCAGCGTGGGGAATGAGGCCCTCGTCGCTAACTATGGCTACACCTTC	CSVGNEALVANYGYTF
few	-	TRBV29-1	TRBJ1-1	TGCAGCGTTTATCCGGGAGGCGGATACTCGAGGAACACTGAAGCTTTCTTT	CSVYPGGGYSRNTEAFF
-	-	TRBV19	TRBJ1-1	TGTGCCAGTAGTGGACAGTCAGGATACGCTTTCTTT	CASSGQSGYAFF
-	TRBD2	TRBV7-2	TRBJ2-1	TGTGCCAGCAGCCCCCAGGCGACTAGCGGGTCTCAGTTCTTC	CASSPQATSGSQFF
-	-	TRBV7-9	TRBJ1-1	TGTGCCAGCAGCCAAGATTGGGAAGGCAGGGAAGACACTGAAGCTTTCTTT	CASSQDWEGREDTEAFF
many	-	TRBV7-3	TRBJ1-6	TGTGCCAGCAGCCGGGGACTCCTTGATTCACCCCTCCACTTT	CASSRGLLDSPLHF
-	-	TRBV4-1	TRBJ2-7	TGCGCCAGCAGCCCTCAGGGGAGGGCCTACGAGCAGTACTTC	CASSPQGRAYEQYF
-	-	TRBV7-3	TRBJ1-2	TGTGCCAGCAGCCCCAACGGAAGGGGCTACACCTTC	CASSPNGRGYTF
few	-	TRBV7-9	TRBJ1-5	TGTGCCATCCGCGGGCCTAATCAGCCCCAGCATTTT	CAIRGPNQPQHF
few	-	TRBV4-1	TRBJ2-7	TGCGCCAGCAGCCAAGAGTGGACGGGTGCGGGCTACGAGCAGTACTTC	CASSQEWTGAGYEQYF
few	-	TRBV7-2	TRBJ1-2	TGTGCCAGCAGCTTATTACCGGGGGGGAACTATGGCTACACCTTC	CASSLLPGGNYGYTF
-	-	TRBV29-1	TRBJ2-3	TGCAGCGTTGATACTGTATACACAGATACGCAGTATTTT	CSVDTVYTDTQYF
-	TRBD1	TRBV19	TRBJ1-1	TGTACCAGTAGTATTCGGAGGGGGCGAGGGAACACTGAAGCTTTCTTT	CTSSIRRGRGNTEAFF
few	TRBD1	TRBV19	TRBJ2-7	TGTGCCAGTAGCTGGACAGGGCTGGACGAGCAGTACTTC	CASSWTGLDEQYF
many	-	TRBV7-6	TRBJ2-5	TGTGCCAGCAGGGGGGACTCAGAGACCCAGTACTTC	CASRGDSETQYF
few	-	TRBV4-1	TRBJ1-3	TGCGCCAGCAGCCAACTCGCGAAGGCAGGGGAGTTCTCTGGAAACACCATATATTTT	CASSQLAKAGEFSGNTIYF
many	TRBD1	TRBV7-2	TRBJ1-5	TGTGCCAGCAGCTCCCCCAGGGGGAGCTATGACCAGCCCCAGCATTTT	CASSSPRGSYDQPQHF
many	-	TRBV27	TRBJ2-7	TGTGCCAGCAGTGGGCAAGCCGGATGCTACTTC	CASSGQAGCYF
once	-	TRBV7-8	TRBJ2-7	TGTGCCAGCGATTTCCAGGGGATCTCCTACGAGCAGTACTTC	CASDFQGISYEQYF
many	-	TRBV2	TRBJ2-2	TGTGCCAGCACTCCCGAGAACACCGGGGAGCTGTTTTTT	CASTPENTGELFF
-	TRBD2	TRBV14	TRBJ2-5	TGTGCCAGCACCGGCAGCGGCGGGGGGCAAGAGACCCAGTACTTC	CASTGSGGGQETQYF
many	-	TRBV24-1	TRBJ2-7	TGTGCCACCAGTGATCTCACAGTCGGGCTCGAGCAGTACTTC	CATSDLTVGLEQYF
-	-	TRBV11-2	TRBJ2-6	TGTGCCAGCAGCTTACGGGGATACTCCGGGGCCAACGTCCTGACTTTC	CASSLRGYSGANVLTF
many	TRBD2	TRBV7-2	TRBJ2-2	TGTGCCAGCAGCTTAGTGGGGGGGACCCCCGGGGAGCTGTTTTTT	CASSLVGGTPGELFF
-	TRBD1	TRBV11-1	TRBJ2-2	TGTGCCAGCAGCTTAGCGCCAGGGGGCGACACCGGGGAGCTGTTTTTT	CASSLAPGGDTGELFF